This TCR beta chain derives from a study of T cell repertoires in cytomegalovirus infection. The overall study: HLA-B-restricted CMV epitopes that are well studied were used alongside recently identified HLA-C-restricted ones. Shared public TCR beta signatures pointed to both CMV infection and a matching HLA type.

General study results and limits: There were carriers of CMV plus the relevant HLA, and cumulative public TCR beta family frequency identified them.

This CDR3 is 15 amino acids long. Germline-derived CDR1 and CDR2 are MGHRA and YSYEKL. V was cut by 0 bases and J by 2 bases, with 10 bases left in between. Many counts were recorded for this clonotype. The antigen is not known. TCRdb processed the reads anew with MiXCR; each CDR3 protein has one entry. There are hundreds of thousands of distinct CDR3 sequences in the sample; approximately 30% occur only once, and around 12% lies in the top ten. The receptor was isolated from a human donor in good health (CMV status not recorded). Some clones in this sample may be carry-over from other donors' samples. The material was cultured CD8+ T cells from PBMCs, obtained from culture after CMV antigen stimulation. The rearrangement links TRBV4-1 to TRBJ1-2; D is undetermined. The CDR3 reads CASSQDHPGNYGYTF. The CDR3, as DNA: TGCGCCAGCAGCCAAGATCACCCGGGGAACTATGGCTACACCTTC.